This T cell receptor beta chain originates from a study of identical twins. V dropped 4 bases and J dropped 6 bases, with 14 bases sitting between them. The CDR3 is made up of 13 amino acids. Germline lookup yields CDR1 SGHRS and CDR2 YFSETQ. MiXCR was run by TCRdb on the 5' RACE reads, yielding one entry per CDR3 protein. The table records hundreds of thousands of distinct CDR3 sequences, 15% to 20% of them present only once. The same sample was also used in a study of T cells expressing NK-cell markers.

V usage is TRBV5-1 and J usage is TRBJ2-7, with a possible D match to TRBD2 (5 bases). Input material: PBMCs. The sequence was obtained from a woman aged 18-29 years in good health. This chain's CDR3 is CASSEKRGSEQYF. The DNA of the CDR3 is TGCGCCAGCAGCGAAAAACGGGGTTCCGAGCAGTACTTC.